This TCR beta chain was sequenced during a study of Ad26.COV2.S vaccination and SARS-CoV-2 variants. Study background: The COV1001 Ad26.COV2.S trial arm included the donor.

TCRdb keeps only in-frame clones here, not all; method: immunoSEQ multiplex PCR. The table has over 200,000 clones, 88% seen once. Treatment here: roughly 18 received Ad26.COV2.S at low or high dose, single or two shots; about five received placebo; per-sample allocation not given. It was on day 63 after the first vaccine or placebo injection that samples were taken. The sample was peripheral blood, taken in a trial of Ad26.COV2.S vaccine versus placebo. This sequence was found in a person between 18 and 60 years old who received the Ad26.COV2.S COVID-19 vaccine or a placebo.

CDR3 DNA: TGTGCCAGCAGCTTGGGAGAGGGGAGAGGCAATCAGCCCCAGCATTTT. It encodes CASSLGEGRGNQPQHF. The rearrangement joins TRBV5-6 to TRBJ1-5; TRBD1 might be the D (5 bases). The V gene lost 0 bases and the J gene lost 2 bases, with 12 bases spanning the gap. Germline CDR1 reads SGHDT; CDR2 reads YYEEEE. CDR3 size: 16 residues.